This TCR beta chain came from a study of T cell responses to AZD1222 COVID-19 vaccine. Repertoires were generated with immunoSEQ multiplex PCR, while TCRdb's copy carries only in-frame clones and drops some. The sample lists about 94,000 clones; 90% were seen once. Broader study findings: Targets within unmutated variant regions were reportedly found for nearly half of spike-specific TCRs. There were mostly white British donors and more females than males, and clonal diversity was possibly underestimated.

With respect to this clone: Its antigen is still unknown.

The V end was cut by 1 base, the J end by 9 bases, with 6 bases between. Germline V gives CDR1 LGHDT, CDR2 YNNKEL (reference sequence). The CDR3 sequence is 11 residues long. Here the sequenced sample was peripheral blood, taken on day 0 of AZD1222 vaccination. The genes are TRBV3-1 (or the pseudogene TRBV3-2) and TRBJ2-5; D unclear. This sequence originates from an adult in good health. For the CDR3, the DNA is TGTGCCAGCAGCCAAGGGGTAGCCCAGTACTTC. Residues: CASSQGVAQYF.